The sequence of this TCR beta chain was determined in a study of blood T cell repertoires in COVID-19. Study at large: COVID-19 samples collected from the United States, Italy and Spain covered acute and convalescent phases. From T cells, B-cell-depleted T cells, or PBMCs came the material, which was cDNA or gDNA.

The V end was cut by 0 bases, the J end by 7 bases, with 6 bases between. The CDR3 spans 12 residues. CDR1 SGHKS and CDR2 YYEKEE come from the germline V gene (reference sequence). Sequencing was performed with immunoSEQ multiplex PCR; in TCRdb, only in-frame clones are kept and a portion is missing. The sample consists of roughly 77,000 clones, around 89% of them appearing once. J is TRBJ2-3 and V is TRBV5-5, with TRBD1 as a possible D gene (5 bases). The sample was peripheral blood. The receptor was isolated from a woman at least 80 years old with active COVID-19. Written as DNA, the CDR3 is TGTGCCAGCAGCTTGGAGGGGAATACGCAGTATTTT. This gives the protein CASSLEGNTQYF. Supplemented by reference TRBV5-5 and TRBJ2-3, the full variable domain reads DAGVTQSPTHLIKTRGQQVTLRCSPISGHKSVSWYQQVLGQGPQFIFQYYEKEERGRGNFPDRFSARQFPNYSSELNVNALLLGDSALYLCASSLEGNTQYFGPGTRLTVL.